The clone carrying this TCR beta chain came up many times. The antigen is undetermined. The junction and the germline gene differ at one end; a read error may be behind it. Germline lookup yields CDR1 SGHRS and CDR2 YFSETQ. This CDR3 spans 15 amino acids. These data come from a study of blood T cells in healthy people across ages. Sample-barcoded 5' priming and a J-beta primer mix drove a second PCR of about 6 to 12 cycles. TCRdb fed the 5' RACE reads into MiXCR, producing one record per CDR3 protein. The sample holds hundreds of thousands of distinct CDR3 sequences, over 45% seen once. Study findings and constraints: It was held that the diversity estimates obtained from one million T cells were underestimates.

This clonotype was sampled from a woman aged 60-70 years in good health. The rearrangement links TRBV5-1 to TRBJ2-6; D ambiguous. The sample was blood. The CDR3 reads CASSLTASGANVLTF. The CDR3 DNA reads as TGTGCCAGCAGCCTAACAGCCTCTGGGGCCAACGTCCTGACTTTC.